The clone carrying this TCR beta chain was seen repeatedly, ten times or more. What it binds is not known. The junction departs from the called germline gene at one end, perhaps through a read error. Using immunoSEQ multiplex PCR, the repertoire was profiled, and TCRdb retains in-frame clones only, with some absent. The sample offers over 50,000 clones and no singletons, the top ten holding around 3.7%. This entry belongs to a study of T cell clonality in common variable immunodeficiency. Overall study findings and caveats: Patient heterogeneity in the CVID cohort limited correlations between repertoire features and clinical complications. TCRbeta clonality was increased in CVID versus healthy controls. Common variable immunodeficiency TCR beta sequences reportedly had fewer deletions and N-nucleotide insertions.

Sequencing was carried out using peripheral blood mononuclear cells. This sequence originates from a person aged 18 to 70 in good health.

CDR3 DNA (partial): TGTGCCAGCAGCTTAGAGGGGGCAGCCCAAGAAACC. Residues: CASSLEGAAQET. The CDR3 in full is CASSLEGAAQETQYF. The rearrangement joins TRBV7-9 to TRBJ2-5; 7 bases fit TRBD1. The missing CDR3 end, 3 residues past where the read stops, is filled in from the germline J gene. This CDR3 has 15 amino acids. CDR1 and CDR2 (germline): SEHNR, FQNEAQ (reference sequence).